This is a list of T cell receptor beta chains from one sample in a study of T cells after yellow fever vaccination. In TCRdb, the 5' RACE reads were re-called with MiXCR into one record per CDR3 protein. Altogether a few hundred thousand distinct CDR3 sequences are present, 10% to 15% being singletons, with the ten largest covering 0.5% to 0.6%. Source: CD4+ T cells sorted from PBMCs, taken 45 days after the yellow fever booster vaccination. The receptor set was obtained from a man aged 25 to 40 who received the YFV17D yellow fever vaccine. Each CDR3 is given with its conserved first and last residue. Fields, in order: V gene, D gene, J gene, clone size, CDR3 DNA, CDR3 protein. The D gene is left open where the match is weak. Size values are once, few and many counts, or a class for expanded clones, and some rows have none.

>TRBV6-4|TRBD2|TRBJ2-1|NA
TGTGCCAGCAGTGACGAGGCGGGAGTCGGTGAGCAGTTCTTC
CASSDEAGVGEQFF
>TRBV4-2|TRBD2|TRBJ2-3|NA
TGTGCCAGCAGCCAAGGGGGCGGGAGGCTACCAGATACGCAGTATTTT
CASSQGGGRLPDTQYF
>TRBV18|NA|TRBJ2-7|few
TGTGCCAGCTCACCACCATGGACCATAAACTCCGAACAGTACTTC
CASSPPWTINSEQYF
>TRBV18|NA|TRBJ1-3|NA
TGTGCCAGCTCACCCTCCTCGGCGACGGGAAACACCATATATTTT
CASSPSSATGNTIYF
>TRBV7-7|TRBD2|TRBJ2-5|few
TGTGCCAGCAGCTCTAATACTATGCCAGCGGGAGACGAATGGCAAGAGACCCAGTACTTC
CASSSNTMPAGDEWQETQYF
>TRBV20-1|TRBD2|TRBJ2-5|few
TGCAGTGCTAGAGGTGGATGGCCGCTTAGCGGGTACCAAGAGACCCAGTACTTC
CSARGGWPLSGYQETQYF
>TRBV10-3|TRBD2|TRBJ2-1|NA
TGTGCCAACGCGGGAGGCCCTCCCATTGGCAATGAGCAGTTCTTC
CANAGGPPIGNEQFF
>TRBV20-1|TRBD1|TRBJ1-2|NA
TGCAGTGCTCGAACAGGGGGCCAGGGCTACACCTTC
CSARTGGQGYTF
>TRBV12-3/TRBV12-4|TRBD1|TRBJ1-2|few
TGTGCCAGCAGTGAGGACAGGGACTTTGGCTACACCTTC
CASSEDRDFGYTF
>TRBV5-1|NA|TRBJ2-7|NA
TGCGCCAGCACCCCCGACCGACCCCTTGCCTACGAGCAGTACTTC
CASTPDRPLAYEQYF
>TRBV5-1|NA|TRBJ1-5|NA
TGCGCCAGCAGCTTGGAGGCAGGTCCGCTTCAGCCCCAGCATTTT
CASSLEAGPLQPQHF
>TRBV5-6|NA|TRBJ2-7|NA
TGTGCCAGCAGCTTGGAACAGGCCTACGAGCAGTACTTC
CASSLEQAYEQYF
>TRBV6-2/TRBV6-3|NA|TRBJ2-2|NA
TGTGCCAGCAGTTACTTAGGTCCTGCAGAAGGCACCGGGGAGCTGTTTTTT
CASSYLGPAEGTGELFF
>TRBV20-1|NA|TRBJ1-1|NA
TGCAGTGCTAGACGACCGGGCCAGAACACTGAAGCTTTCTTT
CSARRPGQNTEAFF
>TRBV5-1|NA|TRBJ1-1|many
TGCGCCAGCAGCCCTCGTTCGGGGGGCGGAGGCGGCACTGAAGCTTTCTTT
CASSPRSGGGGGTEAFF
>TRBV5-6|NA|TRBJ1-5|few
TGTGCCAGCAGCTTGTCAGGGGTTAATCAGCCCCAGCATTTT
CASSLSGVNQPQHF
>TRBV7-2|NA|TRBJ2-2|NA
TGTGCCAGCAGCTTAAACGGGAGAGTCGGCACCGTGGAGCTGTTTTTT
CASSLNGRVGTVELFF
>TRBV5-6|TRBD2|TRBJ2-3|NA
TGTGCCAGCAGCATCACTAGCGGAGGTTCAGATACGCAGTATTTT
CASSITSGGSDTQYF
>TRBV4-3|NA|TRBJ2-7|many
TGCGCCAGCAGCCGAATAGGGTCCACCTACGAGCAGTACTTC
CASSRIGSTYEQYF
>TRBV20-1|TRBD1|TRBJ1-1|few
TGCAGTGGAGACAGGGTAAACACTGAAGCTTTCTTT
CSGDRVNTEAFF
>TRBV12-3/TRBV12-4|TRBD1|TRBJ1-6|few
TGTGCCAGCAGTCCCACCGGGACAGGGGGTTCACCCCTCCACTTT
CASSPTGTGGSPLHF
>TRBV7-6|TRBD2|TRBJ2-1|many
TGTGCCAGCAGCTTAGAGTTGACTAGCGGATACAATGAGCAGTTCTTC
CASSLELTSGYNEQFF
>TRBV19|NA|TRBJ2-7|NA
TGTGCCAGTAGTATAGGTCTGGAGATTGCCTACGAGCAGTACTTC
CASSIGLEIAYEQYF
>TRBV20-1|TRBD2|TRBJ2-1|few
TGCAGTGCCTTAGGACTAGCCCTCTCCTACAATGAGCAGTTCTTC
CSALGLALSYNEQFF
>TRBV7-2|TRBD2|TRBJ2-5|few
TGTGCCAGCAGCTTATATACTAGCGGTCAAGAGACCCAGTACTTC
CASSLYTSGQETQYF
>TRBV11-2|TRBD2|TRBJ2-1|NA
TGTGCCAGCAGCCCGGGACTAGCGGGAGGCCAAAATGAGCAGTTCTTC
CASSPGLAGGQNEQFF
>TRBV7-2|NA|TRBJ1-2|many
TGTGCCAGCAGCTTAGAGCTGGCTAACTATGGCTACACCTTC
CASSLELANYGYTF
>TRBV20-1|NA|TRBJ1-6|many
TGCAGTGCTAGAGACACCGGCAGGGGCGGAAATTCACCCCTCCACTTT
CSARDTGRGGNSPLHF
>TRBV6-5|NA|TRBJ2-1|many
TGTGCCAGCAGGACGGGACTCGGAGATTACAATGAGCAGTTCTTC
CASRTGLGDYNEQFF
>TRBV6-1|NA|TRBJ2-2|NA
TGTGCCAGCAGTGAGGGGGCGGCGAACACCGGGGAGCTGTTTTTT
CASSEGAANTGELFF
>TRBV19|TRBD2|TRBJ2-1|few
TGTGCCATGGGACTAGCGAGTTACAATGAGCAGTTCTTC
CAMGLASYNEQFF
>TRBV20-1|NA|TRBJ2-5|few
TGCAGTGCTAGTGACGGAGATTTCATAGAGACCCAGTACTTC
CSASDGDFIETQYF
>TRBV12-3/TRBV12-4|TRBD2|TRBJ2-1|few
TGTGCCAGCAGTTTAGCGGGAGGGCCTAACAATGAGCAGTTCTTC
CASSLAGGPNNEQFF
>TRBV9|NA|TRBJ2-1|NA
TGTGCCAGCAGCGTAGTTGGCGGGCTCTACAATGAGCAGTTCTTC
CASSVVGGLYNEQFF
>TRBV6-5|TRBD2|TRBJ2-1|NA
TGTGCCAGCAGTTACGTAGCGGGGCTAGGGAATGAGCAGTTCTTC
CASSYVAGLGNEQFF
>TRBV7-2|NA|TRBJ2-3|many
TGTGCCAGCAGCTTTTCAGATACGCAGTATTTT
CASSFSDTQYF
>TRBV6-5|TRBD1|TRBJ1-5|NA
TGTGCCAGCAGAAGGGGACAGGGTGGGCAGCCCCAGCATTTT
CASRRGQGGQPQHF
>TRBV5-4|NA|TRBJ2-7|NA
TGTGCCAGCAGCGCCCGGCCGGATCGGGGGCTGGGCTCCTACGAGCAGTACTTC
CASSARPDRGLGSYEQYF
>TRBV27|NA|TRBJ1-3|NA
TGTGCCAGCAGTTCTAGGCCGAACTCTGGAAACACCATATATTTT
CASSSRPNSGNTIYF
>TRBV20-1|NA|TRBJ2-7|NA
TGCAGTTTCGGCGGACTTTATGTGGGGGAGCAGTACTTC
CSFGGLYVGEQYF
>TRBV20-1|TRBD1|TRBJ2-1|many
TGCAGTGCTAGAGACCGCGGCAGGGGGTACAATGAGCAGTTCTTC
CSARDRGRGYNEQFF
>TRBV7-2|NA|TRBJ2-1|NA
TGTGCCAGCAGAATGGACAGTTACAATGAGCAGTTCTTC
CASRMDSYNEQFF
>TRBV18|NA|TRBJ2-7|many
TGTGCCAGCTCACGGACCTCCTACGAGCAGTACTTC
CASSRTSYEQYF
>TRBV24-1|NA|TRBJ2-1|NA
TGTGCCACCAGTGATGCCCTACGGAATGAGCAGTTCTTC
CATSDALRNEQFF
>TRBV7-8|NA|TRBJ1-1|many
TGTGCCAGCAGCTTTGGCCGGGACACTGAAGCTTTCTTT
CASSFGRDTEAFF
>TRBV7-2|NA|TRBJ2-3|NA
TGTGCCAGTACCCTCCCCACAGATACGCAGTATTTT
CASTLPTDTQYF